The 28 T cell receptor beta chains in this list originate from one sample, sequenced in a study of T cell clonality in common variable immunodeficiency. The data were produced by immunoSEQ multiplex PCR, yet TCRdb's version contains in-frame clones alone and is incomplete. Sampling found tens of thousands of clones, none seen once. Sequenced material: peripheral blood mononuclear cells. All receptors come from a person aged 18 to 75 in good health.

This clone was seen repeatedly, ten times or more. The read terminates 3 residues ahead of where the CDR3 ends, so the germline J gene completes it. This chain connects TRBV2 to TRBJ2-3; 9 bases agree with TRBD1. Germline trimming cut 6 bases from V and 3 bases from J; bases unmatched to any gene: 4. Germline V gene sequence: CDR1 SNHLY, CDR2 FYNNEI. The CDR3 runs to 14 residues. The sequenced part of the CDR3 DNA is TGTGCCAGCAGAAGGGACAGGGAAACAGATACG. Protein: CASRRDRETDT. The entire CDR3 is CASRRDRETDTQYF.

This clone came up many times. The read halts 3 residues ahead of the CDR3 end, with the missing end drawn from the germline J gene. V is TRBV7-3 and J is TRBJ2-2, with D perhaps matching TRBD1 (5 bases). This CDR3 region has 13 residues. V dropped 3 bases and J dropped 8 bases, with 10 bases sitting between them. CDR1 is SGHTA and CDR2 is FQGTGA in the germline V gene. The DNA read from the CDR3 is TGTGCCAGCAGCTTCAGGGTTGGTGGGGAG. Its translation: CASSFRVGGE. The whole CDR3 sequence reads CASSFRVGGELFF.

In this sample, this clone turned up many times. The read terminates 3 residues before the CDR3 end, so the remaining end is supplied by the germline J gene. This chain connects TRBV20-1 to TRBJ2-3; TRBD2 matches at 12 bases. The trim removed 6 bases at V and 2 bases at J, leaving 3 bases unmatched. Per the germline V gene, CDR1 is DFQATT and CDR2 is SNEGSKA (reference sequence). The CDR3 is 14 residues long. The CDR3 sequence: CSAGLAGNTDTQYF. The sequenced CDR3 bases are TGCAGTGCCGGACTAGCGGGGAACACAGATACG.

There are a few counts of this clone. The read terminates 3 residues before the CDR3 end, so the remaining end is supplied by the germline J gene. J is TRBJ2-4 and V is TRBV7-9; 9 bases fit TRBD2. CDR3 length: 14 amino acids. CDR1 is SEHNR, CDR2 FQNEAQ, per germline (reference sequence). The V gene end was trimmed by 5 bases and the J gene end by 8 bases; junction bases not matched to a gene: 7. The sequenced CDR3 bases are TGTGCCAGCAGCCTACGGGCTAGCGGGGACATT. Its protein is CASSLRASGDI. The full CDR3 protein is CASSLRASGDIQYF.

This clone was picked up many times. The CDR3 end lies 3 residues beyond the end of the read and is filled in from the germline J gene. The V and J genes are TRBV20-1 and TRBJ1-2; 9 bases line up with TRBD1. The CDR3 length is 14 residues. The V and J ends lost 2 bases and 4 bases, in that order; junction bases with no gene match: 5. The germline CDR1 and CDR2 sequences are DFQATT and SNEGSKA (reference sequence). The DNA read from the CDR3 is TGCAGTGCTAGAACAGGGGGCTCAGTCTATGGC. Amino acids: CSARTGGSVYG. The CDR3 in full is CSARTGGSVYGYTF.

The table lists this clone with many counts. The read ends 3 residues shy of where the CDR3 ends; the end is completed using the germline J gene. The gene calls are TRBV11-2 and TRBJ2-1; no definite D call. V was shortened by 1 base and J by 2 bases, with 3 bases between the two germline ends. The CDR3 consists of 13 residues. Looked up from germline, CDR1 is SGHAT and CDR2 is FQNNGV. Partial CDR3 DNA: TGTGCCAGCAGCTTAGGCGCCTACAATGAG. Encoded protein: CASSLGAYNE. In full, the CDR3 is CASSLGAYNEQFF. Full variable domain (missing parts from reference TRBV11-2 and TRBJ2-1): EAGVAQSPRYKIIEKRQSVAFWCNPISGHATLYWYQQILGQGPKLLIQFQNNGVVDDSQLPKDRFSAERLKGVDSTLKIQPAKLEDSAVYLCASSLGAYNEQFFGPGTRLTVL.

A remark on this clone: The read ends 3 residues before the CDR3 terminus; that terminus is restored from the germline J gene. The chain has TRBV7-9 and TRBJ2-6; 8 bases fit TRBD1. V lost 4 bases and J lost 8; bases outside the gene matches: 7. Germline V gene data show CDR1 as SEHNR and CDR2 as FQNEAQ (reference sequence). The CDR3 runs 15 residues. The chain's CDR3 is CASSSLRQGTNVLTF. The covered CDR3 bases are TGTGCCAGCAGCTCTCTTAGACAGGGGACCAACGTC.

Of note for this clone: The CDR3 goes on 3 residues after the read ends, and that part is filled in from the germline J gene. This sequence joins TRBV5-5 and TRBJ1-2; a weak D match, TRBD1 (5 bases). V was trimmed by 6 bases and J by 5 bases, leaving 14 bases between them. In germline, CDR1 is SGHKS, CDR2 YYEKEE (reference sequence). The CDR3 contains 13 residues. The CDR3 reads CASTSGIGYGYTF. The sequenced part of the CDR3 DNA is TGTGCCAGCACCTCAGGGATCGGGTATGGC.

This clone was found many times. CDR3 bases read: TGTGCCAGCAGGCCGGCTAGCTCCCATGAG. Protein sequence: CASRPASSHE. The CDR3, in full, reads CASRPASSHEQFF. The gene calls are TRBV5-4 and TRBJ2-1, with a weak D call TRBD2 (5 bases). The read halts 3 residues ahead of the CDR3 end, with the missing end drawn from the germline J gene. Germline V CDR1 and CDR2: SGHNT, YYREEE (reference sequence). Trimming pared 5 bases from V and 8 bases from J, leaving 14 bases between. This CDR3 is built from 13 residues.

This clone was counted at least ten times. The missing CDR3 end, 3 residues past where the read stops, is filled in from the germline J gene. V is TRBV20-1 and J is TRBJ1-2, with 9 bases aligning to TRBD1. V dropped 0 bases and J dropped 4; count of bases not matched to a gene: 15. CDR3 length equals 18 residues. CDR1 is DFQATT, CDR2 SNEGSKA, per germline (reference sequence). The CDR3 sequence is CSARDLTGTGRPLYGYTF. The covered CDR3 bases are TGCAGTGCTAGAGACCTTACCGGGACAGGGCGGCCCCTCTATGGC.

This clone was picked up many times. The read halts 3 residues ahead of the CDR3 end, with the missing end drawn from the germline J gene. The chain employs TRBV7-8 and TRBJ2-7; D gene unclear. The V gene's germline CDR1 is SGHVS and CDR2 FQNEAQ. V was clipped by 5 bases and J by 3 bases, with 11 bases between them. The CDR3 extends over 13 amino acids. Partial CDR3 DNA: TGTGCCAGCAGCCAAGGTCGCTTCTACGAG. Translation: CASSQGRFYE. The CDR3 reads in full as CASSQGRFYEQYF.

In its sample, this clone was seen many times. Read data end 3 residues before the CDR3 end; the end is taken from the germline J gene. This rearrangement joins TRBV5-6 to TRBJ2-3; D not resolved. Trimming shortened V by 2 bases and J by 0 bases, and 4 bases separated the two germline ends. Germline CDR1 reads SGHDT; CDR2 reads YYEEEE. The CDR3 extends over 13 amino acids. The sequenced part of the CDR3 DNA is TGTGCCAGCAGCTTAGGGAGCACAGATACG. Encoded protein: CASSLGSTDT. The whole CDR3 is CASSLGSTDTQYF.

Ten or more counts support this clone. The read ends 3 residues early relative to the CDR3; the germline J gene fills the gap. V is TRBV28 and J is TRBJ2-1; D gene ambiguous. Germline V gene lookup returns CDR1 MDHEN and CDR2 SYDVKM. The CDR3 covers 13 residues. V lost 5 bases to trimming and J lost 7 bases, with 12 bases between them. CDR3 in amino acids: CASSPFTINEQFF. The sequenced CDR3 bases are TGTGCCAGCAGTCCCTTCACTATTAATGAG.

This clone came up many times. The CDR3 reads CASSIQTGGLTEAFF. The CDR3 bases that were read are TGTGCCAGCAGCATACAAACAGGGGGCCTCACTGAA. The J gene is TRBJ1-1, the V gene TRBV11-2, with 9 bases identical to TRBD1. The read falls 3 residues short of the CDR3 end, and the missing part is taken from the germline J gene. This CDR3 is built from 15 residues. Germline V gene data show CDR1 as SGHAT and CDR2 as FQNNGV. The ends lost 5 bases at V and 4 bases at J; junction bases unmatched: 8.

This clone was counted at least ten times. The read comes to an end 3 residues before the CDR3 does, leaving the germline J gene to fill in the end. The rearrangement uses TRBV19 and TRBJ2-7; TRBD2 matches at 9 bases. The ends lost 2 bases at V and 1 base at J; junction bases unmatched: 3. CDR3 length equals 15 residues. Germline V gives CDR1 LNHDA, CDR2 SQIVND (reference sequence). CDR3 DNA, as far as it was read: TGTGCCAGTAGTATAAGACTAGCGGAGTCCTACGAG. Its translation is CASSIRLAESYE. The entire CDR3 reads CASSIRLAESYEQYF.

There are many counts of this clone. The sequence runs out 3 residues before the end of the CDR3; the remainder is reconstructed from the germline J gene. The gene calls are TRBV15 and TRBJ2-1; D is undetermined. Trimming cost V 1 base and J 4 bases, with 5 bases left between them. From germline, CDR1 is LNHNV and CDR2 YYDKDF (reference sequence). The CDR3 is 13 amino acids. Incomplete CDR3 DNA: TGTGCCACCAGCAGAGCCAGATACAATGAG. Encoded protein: CATSRARYNE. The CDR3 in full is CATSRARYNEQFF.

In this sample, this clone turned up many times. CDR3 DNA, as far as it was read: TGTGCCAGCTCAGGGGGGGCCTTTCTCAATGAG. Its translation is CASSGGAFLNE. Given in full, the CDR3 is CASSGGAFLNEQFF. The rearrangement links TRBV18 to TRBJ2-1; D might be TRBD2 (7 bases). Read coverage stops 3 residues before the CDR3 terminus; the germline J gene supplies the remainder. Germline V gene data show CDR1 as KGHSH and CDR2 as LQKENI. The CDR3 covers 14 residues. Trimming removed 5 bases at V and 6 bases at J, with 14 bases between.

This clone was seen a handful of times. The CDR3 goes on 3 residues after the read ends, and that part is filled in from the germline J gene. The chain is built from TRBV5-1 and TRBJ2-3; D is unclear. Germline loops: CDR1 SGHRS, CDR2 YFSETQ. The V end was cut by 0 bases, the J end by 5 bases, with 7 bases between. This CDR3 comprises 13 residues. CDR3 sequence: CASSLAFGDTQYF. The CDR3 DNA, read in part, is TGCGCCAGCAGCTTGGCCTTCGGAGATACG.

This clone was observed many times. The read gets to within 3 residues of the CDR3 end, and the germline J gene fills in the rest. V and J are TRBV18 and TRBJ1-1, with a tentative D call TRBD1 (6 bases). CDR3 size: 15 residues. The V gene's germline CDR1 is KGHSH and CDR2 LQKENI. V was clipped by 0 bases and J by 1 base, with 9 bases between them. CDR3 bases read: TGTGCCAGCTCACCACCAGGGGGTCGGAACACTGAA. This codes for CASSPPGGRNTE. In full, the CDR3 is CASSPPGGRNTEAFF.

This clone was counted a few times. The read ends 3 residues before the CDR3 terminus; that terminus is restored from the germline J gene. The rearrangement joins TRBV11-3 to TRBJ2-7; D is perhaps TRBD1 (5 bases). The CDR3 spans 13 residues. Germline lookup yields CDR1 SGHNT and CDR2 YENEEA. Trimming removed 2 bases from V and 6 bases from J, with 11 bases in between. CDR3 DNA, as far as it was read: TGTGCCAGCAGCTTAAGCACAGGTTCCGAG. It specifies CASSLSTGSE. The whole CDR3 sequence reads CASSLSTGSEQYF.

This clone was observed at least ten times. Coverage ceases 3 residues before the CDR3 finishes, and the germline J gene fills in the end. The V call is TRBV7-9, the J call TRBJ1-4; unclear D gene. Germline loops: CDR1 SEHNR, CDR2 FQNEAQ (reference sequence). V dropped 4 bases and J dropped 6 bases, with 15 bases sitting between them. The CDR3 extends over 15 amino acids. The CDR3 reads CASSSWAVLHEKLFF. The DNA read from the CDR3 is TGTGCCAGCAGCTCGTGGGCCGTGCTTCATGAAAAA.

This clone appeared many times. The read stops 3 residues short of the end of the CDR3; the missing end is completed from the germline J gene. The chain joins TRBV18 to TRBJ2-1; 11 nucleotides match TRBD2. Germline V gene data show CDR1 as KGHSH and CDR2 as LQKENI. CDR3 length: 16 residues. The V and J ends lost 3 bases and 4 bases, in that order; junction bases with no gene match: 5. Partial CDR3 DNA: TGTGCCAGCTCACCGACTAGCGGGGTAGAATACAATGAG. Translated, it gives CASSPTSGVEYNE. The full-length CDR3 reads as CASSPTSGVEYNEQFF.

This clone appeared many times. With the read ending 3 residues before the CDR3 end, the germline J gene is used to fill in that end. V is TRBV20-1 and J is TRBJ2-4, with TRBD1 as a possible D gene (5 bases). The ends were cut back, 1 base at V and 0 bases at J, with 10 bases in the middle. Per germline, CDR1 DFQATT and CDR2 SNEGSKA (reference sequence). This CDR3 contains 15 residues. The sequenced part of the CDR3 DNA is TGCAGTGCTAGAGTGGCAGGGAAAGCCAAAAACATT. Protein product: CSARVAGKAKNI. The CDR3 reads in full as CSARVAGKAKNIQYF.

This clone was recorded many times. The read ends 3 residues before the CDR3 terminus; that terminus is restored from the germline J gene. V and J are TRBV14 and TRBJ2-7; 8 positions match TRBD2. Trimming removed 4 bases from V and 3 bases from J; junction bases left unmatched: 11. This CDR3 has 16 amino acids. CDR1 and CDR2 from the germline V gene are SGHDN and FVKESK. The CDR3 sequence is CASSLPTSGDFYEQYF. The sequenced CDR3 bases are TGTGCCAGCAGCCTGCCAACTAGCGGAGATTTCTACGAG.

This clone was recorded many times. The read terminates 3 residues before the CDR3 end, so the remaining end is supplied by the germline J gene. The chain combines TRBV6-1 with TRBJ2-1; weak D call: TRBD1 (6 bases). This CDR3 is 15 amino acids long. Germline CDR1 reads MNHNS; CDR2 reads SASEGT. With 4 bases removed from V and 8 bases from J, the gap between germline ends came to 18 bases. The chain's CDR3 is CASSALTNGGYEQFF. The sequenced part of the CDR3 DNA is TGTGCCAGCAGTGCCCTAACCAATGGGGGCTATGAG.

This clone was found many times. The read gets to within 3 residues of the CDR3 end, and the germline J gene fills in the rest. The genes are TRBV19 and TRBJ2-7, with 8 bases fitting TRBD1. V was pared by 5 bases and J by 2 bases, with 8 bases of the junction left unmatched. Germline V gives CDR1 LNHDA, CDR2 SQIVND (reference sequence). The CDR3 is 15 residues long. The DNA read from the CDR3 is TGTGCCAGTAGTTTCGGGACAGGAGGTCCCTACGAG. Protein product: CASSFGTGGPYE. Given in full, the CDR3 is CASSFGTGGPYEQYF.

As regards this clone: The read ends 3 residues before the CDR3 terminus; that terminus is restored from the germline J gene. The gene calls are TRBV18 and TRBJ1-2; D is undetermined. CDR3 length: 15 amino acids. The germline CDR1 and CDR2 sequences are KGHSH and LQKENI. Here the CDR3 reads CASSPGSSINYDYTF. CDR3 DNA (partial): TGTGCCAGCTCACCTGGTAGCAGCATTAACTACGAC.

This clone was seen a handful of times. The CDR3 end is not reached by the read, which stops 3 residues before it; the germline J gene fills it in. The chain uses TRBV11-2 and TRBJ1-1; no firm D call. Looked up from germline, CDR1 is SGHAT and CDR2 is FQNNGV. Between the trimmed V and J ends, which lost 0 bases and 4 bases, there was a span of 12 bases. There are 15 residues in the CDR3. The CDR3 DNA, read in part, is TGTGCCAGCAGCTTAGAGGTAGGCAGGCCCACTGAA. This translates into CASSLEVGRPTE. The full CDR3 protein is CASSLEVGRPTEAFF.